The T cell receptor (beta chain) under discussion was sequenced for a study of blood T cell repertoires in COVID-19. Assay used: immunoSEQ multiplex PCR; TCRdb lists only in-frame clones, some missing. In the table there are about 180,000 clones, around nine tenths of which are singletons. V shed 6 bases and J 1 base; nucleotides not matched to a gene: 10. Germline CDR1 is SGHTS and CDR2 is YDEGEE. There are 16 residues in the CDR3. This sequence joins TRBV5-8 and TRBJ2-4; 7 positions agree with TRBD2. The sequencing sample was made of peripheral blood. The receptor was isolated from a woman aged 70-85 years with COVID-19, enrolled during active disease. CDR3 sequence (DNA): TGTGCCAGCAACTTCGCTCGGGGGGACGCCAAAAACATTCAGTACTTC. Translated: CASNFARGDAKNIQYF.